Following are 9 T cell receptor beta chains from one sample sequenced in a study of shared clonotypes between healthy human individuals. Profiling relied on immunoSEQ multiplex PCR, and the TCRdb table lists in-frame clones only, not all of them. The profile covers roughly 590,000 clones, with about 95% appearing a single time and around 0.097% taken by the ten largest. Only CD45RO-negative cells positively selected for CCR7 counted as naive CD8 cells, so terminally differentiated effector memory CD45RA+ cells were excluded. Sequencing used naive CD8+ T cells sorted from blood. The source of these receptors is a woman aged 30 to 39 in good health.

The chain is built from TRBV7-8 and TRBJ2-5, with a weak D call TRBD2 (5 bases). The J call may be mistaken, given a closer DNA end match to TRBJ2-7. The CDR3 sequence is 14 residues long. Germline V gives CDR1 SGHVS, CDR2 FQNEAQ. This CDR3 is CASSSPGESYEQYF. For the CDR3, the DNA is TGTGCCAGCAGCAGTCCCGGGGAATCCTACGAGCAGTACTTC.

The CDR3 DNA reads as TGTGCCAGCAGTCACCAGGGGAACTATGGCTACACCTTC. Protein product: CASSHQGNYGYTF. This sequence joins TRBV6-4 and TRBJ1-2, with D perhaps TRBD1 (6 bases). Germline assignment: CDR1 MRHNA and CDR2 SNTAGT. There are 13 residues in the CDR3. V was clipped by 5 bases and J by 2 bases, with 9 bases between them.

The J gene is TRBJ2-1, the V gene TRBV5-1, with TRBD2 identical over 11 bases. The V gene's germline CDR1 is SGHRS and CDR2 YFSETQ. Germline trimming cut 4 bases from V and 5 bases from J; bases unmatched to any gene: 5. This CDR3 is built from 15 residues. As DNA, the CDR3 is TGCGCCAGCAGCCCAACTAGCGGGAGTGACAATGAGCAGTTCTTC. Encoded protein: CASSPTSGSDNEQFF.

The rearrangement links TRBV28 to TRBJ2-7; the D is unclear. This CDR3 region has 13 residues. V was pared by 3 bases and J by 2 bases, with 8 bases between. Germline V gene lookup returns CDR1 MDHEN and CDR2 SYDVKM. The CDR3 sequence: CASSFFGTYEQYF. The CDR3 DNA is TGTGCCAGCAGTTTCTTTGGAACCTACGAGCAGTACTTC.

This clone was recorded only once. The CDR3 DNA reads as TGTGCCAGCAGCCCTGTCGGGGGAGGCTCCTATGGCTACACCTTC. Its translation: CASSPVGGGSYGYTF. The J gene is TRBJ1-2, the V gene TRBV7-8; tentative D call: TRBD1 (5 bases). The length of the CDR3 is 15 residues. Germline values: CDR1 SGHVS, CDR2 FQNEAQ. V was cut by 5 bases and J by 4 bases, with 17 bases left in between.

This chain links TRBV9 with TRBJ2-5; 7 bases align to TRBD2. This CDR3 is built from 17 residues. Trimming took 4 bases from V and 4 from J; bases not matched to a gene: 16. Germline assignment: CDR1 SGDLS and CDR2 YYNGEE. The CDR3 bases are TGTGCCAGCAGCCCCTGGGGTGGGGGGGGTGTTGGAGAGACCCAGTACTTC. Amino acid sequence: CASSPWGGGGVGETQYF.

The chain uses TRBV7-8 and TRBJ2-7; 11 nucleotides align to TRBD1. CDR3 size: 17 residues. CDR1 and CDR2 (germline): SGHVS, FQNEAQ. V lost 6 bases to trimming and J lost 2 bases; unmatched junction nucleotides: 12. The CDR3 DNA sequence: TGTGCCAGCAGTCTCAACCACGGACAGGGGGCTACCTACGAGCAGTACTTC. The encoded protein is CASSLNHGQGATYEQYF. Full variable domain (missing parts from reference TRBV7-8 and TRBJ2-7): GAGVSQSPRYKVAKRGQDVALRCDPISGHVSLFWYQQALGQGPEFLTYFQNEAQLDKSGLPSDRFFAERPEGSVSTLKIQRTQQEDSAVYLCASSLNHGQGATYEQYFGPGTRLTVT.

The V call is TRBV10-3, the J call TRBJ2-7; D may match TRBD1 or TRBD2 (5 bases each). The V and J ends lost 0 bases and 3 bases respectively, with 15 bases between them. Germline CDR1 ENHRY, CDR2 SYGVKD. The CDR3 consists of 16 residues. The CDR3 here is CAISESQGALLYEQYF. The CDR3 nucleotides read TGTGCCATCAGTGAGTCCCAGGGAGCGCTACTCTACGAGCAGTACTTC.

V gene TRBV18 combines with J gene TRBJ2-1, with 15 bases identical to TRBD2. The CDR3 covers 17 residues. Germline-derived CDR1 and CDR2 are KGHSH and LQKENI. V shed 5 bases, J shed 3 bases, and the junction held 5 bases outside the gene matches. The CDR3 DNA is TGTGCCAGCTCATCGGGACTAGCGGGAGGCCGCTACAATGAGCAGTTCTTC. Amino acids: CASSSGLAGGRYNEQFF. The complete variable domain, with remaining parts taken from reference TRBV18 and TRBJ2-1, reads NAGVMQNPRHLVRRRGQEARLRCSPMKGHSHVYWYRQLPEEGLKFMVYLQKENIIDESGMPKERFSAEFPKEGPSILRIQQVVRGDSAAYFCASSSGLAGGRYNEQFFGPGTRLTVL.